Below, 9 T cell receptor beta chains from the same sample are listed, as sequenced in a study of shared clonotypes between healthy human individuals (dated by TCRdb to between 2020 and 2021). Preparation of the library involved the immunoSEQ multiplex PCR assay. The table comes from immuneACCESS by way of TCRdb, which keeps in-frame sequences with V and J called. Part of the clones is missing from these tables; in studies checked, under half for an unresolved V gene and the rest for unknown reasons. The sample table holds about 690,000 clones, of which less than 95% were seen once. The ten largest make up 34% of the sample. Sequencing was performed on memory CD8+ T cells from PBMCs. The meaning of the sample's cell subset or site label: CD45RO+ cells pooled with CCR7-negative TemRA cells. The receptors shown here come from a man aged 18 to 29 in good health. Some clones in this sample may be carry-over from other donors' samples.

The V and J genes are TRBV6-5 and TRBJ2-7, with D perhaps TRBD1 (6 bases). With 6 bases removed from V and 2 bases from J, the gap between germline ends came to 11 bases. The CDR3 length is 13 residues. Germline V gives CDR1 MNHEY, CDR2 SVGAGI. The CDR3 DNA is TGTGCCAGCAGCCAGGGGTATCCCTACGAGCAGTACTTC. Its translation: CASSQGYPYEQYF.

This clone was seen a single time. V is TRBV7-3 and J is TRBJ2-1, with 10 bases identical to TRBD2. This CDR3 is 15 amino acids long. The germline gives CDR1 SGHTA, CDR2 FQGTGA. V lost 5 bases, J lost 8 bases, and 9 bases stayed unmatched. CDR3 sequence reads: CASSTPSGSSDEQFF. CDR3 in DNA: TGTGCCAGCAGCACCCCTAGCGGGAGTAGCGATGAGCAGTTCTTC.

This clone was found a few times. The chain carries TRBV28 and TRBJ2-7; no clear D gene. The V gene lost 2 bases and the J gene lost 3 bases, with 8 bases spanning the gap. From germline, CDR1 is MDHEN and CDR2 SYDVKM. The CDR3 contains 13 residues. As DNA, the CDR3 is TGTGCCAGCAGTTTAGGATCCAACTACGAGCAGTACTTC. Amino acids: CASSLGSNYEQYF.

The chain has TRBV4-2 and TRBJ2-1; 9 positions agree with TRBD1. The J segment lost 5 bases and the V segment lost 4 bases, leaving 6 bases of the junction unmatched. The CDR3 is 15 amino acids. The germline V gene has CDR1 LGHNA and CDR2 YNFKEQ. CDR3 protein: CASSLGTGFHNEQFF. In nucleotides, the CDR3 is TGTGCCAGCAGCCTCGGGACAGGGTTTCACAATGAGCAGTTCTTC.

The gene calls are TRBV6-5 and TRBJ2-1, with no clear D. The CDR3 extends over 12 amino acids. Germline lookup yields CDR1 MNHEY and CDR2 SVGAGI. V dropped 4 bases and J dropped 3 bases, with 4 bases sitting between them. The CDR3: CASSSGYNEQFF. In DNA, the CDR3 is TGTGCCAGCAGTTCGGGCTACAATGAGCAGTTCTTC.

The chain uses TRBV19 and TRBJ2-1; TRBD1 aligns across 11 bases. Per germline, CDR1 LNHDA and CDR2 SQIVND (reference sequence). This CDR3 region has 15 residues. The V gene end was trimmed by 3 bases and the J gene end by 8 bases; junction bases not matched to a gene: 6. The CDR3 DNA follows: TGTGCCAGTAGTATCCGGGACAGGGGGTTCGATGAGCAGTTCTTC. This codes for CASSIRDRGFDEQFF.

On this clone itself: The sample contains more than one DNA sequence encoding this CDR3. The chain joins TRBV19 to TRBJ2-7; unclear D gene. The CDR3 contains 14 residues. Germline CDR1 LNHDA, CDR2 SQIVND (reference sequence). V dropped 1 base and J dropped 1 base, with 8 bases sitting between them. In DNA form, the CDR3 reads TGTGCCAGTAGTATAGGGGCTGGATCCTACGAGCAGTACTTC. Its translation is CASSIGAGSYEQYF.

The chain uses TRBV15 and TRBJ2-7; no definite D call. CDR3 length: 15 amino acids. The V end was cut by 0 bases, the J end by 7 bases, with 16 bases between. Germline loops: CDR1 LNHNV, CDR2 YYDKDF (reference sequence). CDR3: CATSRDFRVEGEQYF. The CDR3 DNA sequence: TGTGCCACCAGCAGAGATTTTAGGGTAGAAGGGGAGCAGTACTTC.

J is TRBJ2-7 and V is TRBV9; D not resolved. The CDR3 covers 13 residues. V lost 0 bases to trimming and J lost 6 bases, with 10 bases between them. Germline V gives CDR1 SGDLS, CDR2 YYNGEE. The CDR3 sequence is CASSVGPSGEQYF. CDR3 nucleotides: TGTGCCAGCAGCGTAGGCCCTAGTGGCGAGCAGTACTTC.